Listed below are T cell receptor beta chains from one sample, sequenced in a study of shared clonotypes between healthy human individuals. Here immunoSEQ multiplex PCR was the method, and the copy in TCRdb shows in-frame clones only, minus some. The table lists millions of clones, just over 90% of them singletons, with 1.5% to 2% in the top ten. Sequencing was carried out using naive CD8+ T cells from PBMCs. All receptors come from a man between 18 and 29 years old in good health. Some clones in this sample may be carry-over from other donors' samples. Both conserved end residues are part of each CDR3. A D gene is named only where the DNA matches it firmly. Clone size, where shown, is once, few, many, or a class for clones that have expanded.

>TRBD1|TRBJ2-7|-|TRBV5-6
TGTGCCAGCAGCTGGGGCAGGGGGCTCGAGCAGTACTTC
CASSWGRGLEQYF
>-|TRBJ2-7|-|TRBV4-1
TGCGCCAGCAGCCAAGTCCACAGCTACGAGCAGTACTTC
CASSQVHSYEQYF
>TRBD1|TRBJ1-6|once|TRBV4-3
TGCGCCAGCAGCCAAGGTGTTTCGGGACAGGGAATCTCACCCCTCCACTTT
CASSQGVSGQGISPLHF
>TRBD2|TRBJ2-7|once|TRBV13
TGTGCCAGCAGCCCCCCTCGGATAGCGGGGCCAGCCTACGAGCAGTACTTC
CASSPPRIAGPAYEQYF
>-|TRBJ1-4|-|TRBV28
TGTGCCAGCAGCCTGCTGGGTGCTAATGAAAAACTGTTTTTT
CASSLLGANEKLFF
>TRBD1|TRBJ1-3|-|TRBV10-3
TGTGCCATCAGTGCTTTTATTAGGGACAGCCCCTCTGGAAACACCATATATTTT
CAISAFIRDSPSGNTIYF
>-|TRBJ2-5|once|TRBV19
TGTGCCAGTAGGCCGGGAAGCGGCCAAGAGACCCAGTACTTC
CASRPGSGQETQYF
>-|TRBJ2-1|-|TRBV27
TGTGCCAGCAGTTTTAATAGGGACTGGGGACTGTTCTTC
CASSFNRDWGLFF
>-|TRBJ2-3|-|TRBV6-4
TGTGCCAGCAGTGACCCCCAGGGGACGCAGTATTTT
CASSDPQGTQYF
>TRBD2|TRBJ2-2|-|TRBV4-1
TGCGCCAGCAGCCCATTAGCGGGAGGGCCGGTCGGGGAGCTGTTTTTT
CASSPLAGGPVGELFF
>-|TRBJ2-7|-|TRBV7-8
TGTGCCAGCAGCTTAACCGCTAGCGCTACTTACTACGAGCAGTACTTC
CASSLTASATYYEQYF
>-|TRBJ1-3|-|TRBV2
TGTGCCAGCAGTGGTATCCAGGGGGGAAACACCATATATTTT
CASSGIQGGNTIYF
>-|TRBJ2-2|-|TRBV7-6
TGTGCCAGCAGCTTAGGGGGGACCGGGGAGCTGTTTTTT
CASSLGGTGELFF
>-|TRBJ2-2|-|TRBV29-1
TGCAGCGTTACGCTCAGGACTACGGACACCGGGGAGCTGTTTTTT
CSVTLRTTDTGELFF
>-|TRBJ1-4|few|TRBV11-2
TGTGCCAGCAGCTTAGGCCCCGGTGAAAAACTGTTTTTT
CASSLGPGEKLFF
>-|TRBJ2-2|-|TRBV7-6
TGTGCCAGCAGCACACTCGCGATGGCGAACACCGGGGAGCTGTTTTTT
CASSTLAMANTGELFF
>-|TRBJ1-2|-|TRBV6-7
TGTGCCAGCAGTTGTGTCGGGCCCTCCCTTGGCTACACCTTC
CASSCVGPSLGYTF
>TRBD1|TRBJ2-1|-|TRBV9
TGTGCCAGCAGCGGCAAGACAGGGGTAGAGCAGTTCTTC
CASSGKTGVEQFF
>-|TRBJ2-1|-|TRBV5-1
TGCGCCAGCAGCTTGGTCCCCATCGGGTGGGTGGGAAATGAGCAGTTCTTC
CASSLVPIGWVGNEQFF
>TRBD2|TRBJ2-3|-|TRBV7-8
TGTGCCAGCAGTGGACTGACTAGCGGGAGTGCAGATACGCAGTATTTT
CASSGLTSGSADTQYF
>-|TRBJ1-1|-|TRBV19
TGTGCCAGTAGGGTTGCAAAGAACACTGAAGCTTTCTTT
CASRVAKNTEAFF
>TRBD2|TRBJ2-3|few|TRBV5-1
TGCGCCAGCAGAAGCTGGCGGGAGGGCCCCGATACGCAGTATTTT
CASRSWREGPDTQYF
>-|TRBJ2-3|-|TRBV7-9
TGTGCCAGCAGCTTAACAAGCCCTCCTACGCAGTATTTT
CASSLTSPPTQYF
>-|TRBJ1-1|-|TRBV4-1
TGCGCCAGCAGCCAAAGTTTGGGAATGAACACTGAAGCTTTCTTT
CASSQSLGMNTEAFF
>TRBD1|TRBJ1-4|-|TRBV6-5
TGTGCCAGCAGTGACCGACAGGGAGACGAAAAACTGTTTTTT
CASSDRQGDEKLFF
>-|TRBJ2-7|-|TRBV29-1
TGCAGCGCTCTGGACAAAAGCTCCTACGAGCAGTACTTC
CSALDKSSYEQYF